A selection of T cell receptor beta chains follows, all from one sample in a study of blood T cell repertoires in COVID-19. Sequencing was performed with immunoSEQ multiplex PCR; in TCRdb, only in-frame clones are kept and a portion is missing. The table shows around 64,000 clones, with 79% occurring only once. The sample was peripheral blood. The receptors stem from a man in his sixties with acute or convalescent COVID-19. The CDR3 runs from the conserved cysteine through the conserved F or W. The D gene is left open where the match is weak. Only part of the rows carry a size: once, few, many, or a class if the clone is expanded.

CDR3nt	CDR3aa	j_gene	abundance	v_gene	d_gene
TGTGCCAGCATTCGATCGGACAGAGACAATGAGCAGTTCTTC	CASIRSDRDNEQFF	TRBJ2-1	.	TRBV2	.
TGTGCCAGCGGGGGAAGGGGGCTAGCCAAAAACATTCAGTACTTC	CASGGRGLAKNIQYF	TRBJ2-4	.	TRBV28	TRBD1
TGTGCCAGCAGCTTGTGGGGACTCAGCTCCTACGAGCAGTACTTC	CASSLWGLSSYEQYF	TRBJ2-7	.	TRBV7-9	.
TGTGCCAGCAGCCCTGGGGGTATCCAGGGGGAGACCCAGTACTTC	CASSPGGIQGETQYF	TRBJ2-5	.	TRBV11-1	.
TGTGCCAGCAATATGGGGACAGTTAATTCACCCCTCCACTTT	CASNMGTVNSPLHF	TRBJ1-6	.	TRBV6-6	TRBD1
TGTGCCAGCAGCCCGACCGCTAGTTTAGCCAAAAACATTCAGTACTTC	CASSPTASLAKNIQYF	TRBJ2-4	once	TRBV27	.
TGTGCCAGCAGCTTAGCTGCGGGTCACTCCTACAATGAGCAGTTCTTC	CASSLAAGHSYNEQFF	TRBJ2-1	.	TRBV7-2	.
TGTGCCCCCCCCGATGGCTACACCTTC	CAPPDGYTF	TRBJ1-2	.	TRBV9	.
TGTGCCAGTAGTAAACAGGGTTCGGGTTCGGTCATTCAGTACTTC	CASSKQGSGSVIQYF	TRBJ2-4	.	TRBV19	.
TGTGCCAGCAGTCAGAGGGACAGGAACACTGAAGCTTTCTTT	CASSQRDRNTEAFF	TRBJ1-1	few	TRBV28	TRBD1
TGCGCCAGCAGTTCTACTGGGAACACTGAAGCTTTCTTT	CASSSTGNTEAFF	TRBJ1-1	few	TRBV5-1	.
TGTGCCAGCAGCCTACTTCAGGGCGGTAACTATGGCTACACCTTC	CASSLLQGGNYGYTF	TRBJ1-2	.	TRBV5-8	.
TGTGCCAGCGGGGGGGACGGATCAGAGACCCAGTACTTC	CASGGDGSETQYF	TRBJ2-5	.	TRBV2	TRBD2
TGTGCCAGCAGCCCCCCCCTCGGGAGGGACTACAATGAGCAGTTCTTC	CASSPPLGRDYNEQFF	TRBJ2-1	.	TRBV9	TRBD2
TGTGCCATCAGTGTCTCCCGTGACACCATATATTTT	CAISVSRDTIYF	TRBJ1-3	.	TRBV10-3	.
TGTGCCAGCAAATTGGCACCCGGGGCCTACAATGAGCAGTTCTTC	CASKLAPGAYNEQFF	TRBJ2-1	.	TRBV27	.
TGTGCCACCAGTGGAGCTAGCGGGAGTGGAGGCACAGATACGCAGTATTTT	CATSGASGSGGTDTQYF	TRBJ2-3	.	TRBV24-1	TRBD2
TGCGCCAGCAGCTTGGGGACGGGAAGGGCTGAAGCTTTCTTT	CASSLGTGRAEAFF	TRBJ1-1	.	TRBV5-1	.
TGTGCCAGCGAGGCGGGACCCTACAATGAGCAGTTCTTC	CASEAGPYNEQFF	TRBJ2-1	.	TRBV27	.
TGTGCCAGCACCTTACGACAGGGCTATCAGCCCCAGCATTTT	CASTLRQGYQPQHF	TRBJ1-5	.	TRBV7-2	TRBD1
TGTGCCTGGTCTACAGGGGGCGAGCAGTACTTC	CAWSTGGEQYF	TRBJ2-7	.	TRBV30	TRBD1
TGTGCCAGCAGCCAGCCAAACAGGGGACCGAGAGGCTACACCTTC	CASSQPNRGPRGYTF	TRBJ1-2	.	TRBV3-1/TRBV3-2	TRBD1
TGTGCCAGCGAAAATAGCAGGGCAAACATTCAGTACTTC	CASENSRANIQYF	TRBJ2-4	.	TRBV7-9	.
TGTGCCAGCAGCTTAAGCACTAGCTTATTGAATGAGCAGTTCTTC	CASSLSTSLLNEQFF	TRBJ2-1	.	TRBV7-3	.
TGTGCCAGCGCCGCGCCCGACTCCTACGAGCAGTACTTC	CASAAPDSYEQYF	TRBJ2-7	.	TRBV18	.
TGTGCCAGCGCCCTCCTAGCGGGAGCCTACAATGAGCAGTTCTTC	CASALLAGAYNEQFF	TRBJ2-1	.	TRBV28	TRBD2
TGTGCCAGCAGGGCTTATGGCTACACCTTC	CASRAYGYTF	TRBJ1-2	once	TRBV6-5	.
TGTGCCAGCAGCGCCGTGCGGGAGGAGTACAATGAGCAGTTCTTC	CASSAVREEYNEQFF	TRBJ2-1	few	TRBV9	TRBD2
TGTGCCAGCAGCACGGAGGTGAACTACGAGCAGTACTTC	CASSTEVNYEQYF	TRBJ2-7	.	TRBV5-4	.
TGCAGCGCCGGACACGGTCCCAATGAGCAGTTCTTC	CSAGHGPNEQFF	TRBJ2-1	few	TRBV29-1	.
TGTGCCAGCTCACCCAGGGGGGAGAACTATGGCTACACCTTC	CASSPRGENYGYTF	TRBJ1-2	.	TRBV18	TRBD1
TGTGCCATCAGCCCGGACAGGGAGGGGCGGCCCCAGCATTTT	CAISPDREGRPQHF	TRBJ1-5	.	TRBV10-3	TRBD1
TGTGCCAGCAGCCCCAGGGCGGGGACAGGGGGCTTATGGGAGCAGCCCCAGCATTTT	CASSPRAGTGGLWEQPQHF	TRBJ1-5	.	TRBV4-2	TRBD1
TGTGCCAGCAGCCGTCCCACGCCCGGGACTAGCGGTCCAATATGGGGTTCCTACGAGCAGTACTTC	CASSRPTPGTSGPIWGSYEQYF	TRBJ2-7	once	TRBV4-2	TRBD2
TGTGCCAGTAGTACTATGGGGAGTAGCGGGAGAAACGAGCAGTACTTC	CASSTMGSSGRNEQYF	TRBJ2-7	.	TRBV19	TRBD2
TGCGCCAGCAGCCCCACTAGCGGGTTTAGCACAGATACGCAGTATTTT	CASSPTSGFSTDTQYF	TRBJ2-3	.	TRBV4-3	TRBD2
TGTGCCATCAGTGAGTCGGGGCAGGTGAACACCGGGGAGCTGTTTTTT	CAISESGQVNTGELFF	TRBJ2-2	.	TRBV10-3	.
TGTGCCAGCACACAGGGGGGCATCCCTGGCTACACCTTC	CASTQGGIPGYTF	TRBJ1-2	.	TRBV6-5	TRBD1
TGCGCCAGCAGCTTGGTCCCCCGGGGGGCGGGGTACCAAGAGACCCAGTACTTC	CASSLVPRGAGYQETQYF	TRBJ2-5	.	TRBV5-1	.
TGCAGCGTTGGAGGTGGGGCCAACGTCCTGACTTTC	CSVGGGANVLTF	TRBJ2-6	.	TRBV29-1	.
TGTGCCAGCAGCTGGGCCAGGCAAGAGACCCAGTACTTC	CASSWARQETQYF	TRBJ2-5	once	TRBV11-1	.
TGCGCCAGCAGCTTGGCCAAACTAGCGGAACTCAAAAACATTCAGTACTTC	CASSLAKLAELKNIQYF	TRBJ2-4	.	TRBV5-1	TRBD2
TGTGCCAGCAGTTTAGGGGGCTGGCCCCAGCATTTT	CASSLGGWPQHF	TRBJ1-5	.	TRBV28	.
TGTGCCAGCAGCCCCATTAGCTATGGCTACACCTTC	CASSPISYGYTF	TRBJ1-2	few	TRBV28	.
TGTGCCAGCAGTGAAGTGTGGGGAGACTACGAGCAGTACTTC	CASSEVWGDYEQYF	TRBJ2-7	.	TRBV6-1	.
TGTGCCAGCAGTTACCCTACAGAGATTAACACTGAAGCTTTCTTT	CASSYPTEINTEAFF	TRBJ1-1	.	TRBV6-2/TRBV6-3	.
TGTGCCACCAGTGATTCAGCCGGGACTAGTGACACCGGGGAGCTGTTTTTT	CATSDSAGTSDTGELFF	TRBJ2-2	.	TRBV24-1	TRBD2
TGCGCCAGCAGCGGCACAGGAGCAACTAATGAAAAACTGTTTTTT	CASSGTGATNEKLFF	TRBJ1-4	.	TRBV5-1	.
TGTGCCAGCAGCTTAGCGGACGCGGGCTATGGCTACACCTTC	CASSLADAGYGYTF	TRBJ1-2	.	TRBV7-2	.
TGTGCCAGCAGCGTAGGGCCAGGGTCTTTGCCTAGCGGCTCCTACAATGAGCAGTTCTTC	CASSVGPGSLPSGSYNEQFF	TRBJ2-1	.	TRBV9	TRBD2
TGTGCCACCAGTGATTTGGCACTTCGCGGTCGGGGCACAGATACGCAGTATTTT	CATSDLALRGRGTDTQYF	TRBJ2-3	.	TRBV24-1	.
TGCAGCACCATCGGGACTAGCGGCCCGGAGGAGCAGTTCTTC	CSTIGTSGPEEQFF	TRBJ2-1	.	TRBV29-1	TRBD2